The clone carrying this T cell receptor (beta chain) was picked up one time. This record comes from a study of blood T cell repertoires in COVID-19. The assay was immunoSEQ multiplex PCR, and TCRdb's table has in-frame clones only and misses some. Among some 340,000 clones listed, 90% were seen once. This CDR3 spans 13 amino acids. V was clipped by 2 bases and J by 11 bases, with 16 bases between them. Germline V gives CDR1 LNHDA, CDR2 SQIVND (reference sequence). This sequence joins TRBV19 and TRBJ2-7, with D maybe TRBD2 (5 bases). This clonotype was sampled from a woman in her 30s who had been exposed to COVID-19. The sample taken for sequencing was PBMCs or T cells enriched from blood (not recorded which). CDR3: CASSIPGFEGKYF. The CDR3 DNA is TGTGCCAGTAGTATACCGGGCTTCGAGGGAAAGTACTTC.